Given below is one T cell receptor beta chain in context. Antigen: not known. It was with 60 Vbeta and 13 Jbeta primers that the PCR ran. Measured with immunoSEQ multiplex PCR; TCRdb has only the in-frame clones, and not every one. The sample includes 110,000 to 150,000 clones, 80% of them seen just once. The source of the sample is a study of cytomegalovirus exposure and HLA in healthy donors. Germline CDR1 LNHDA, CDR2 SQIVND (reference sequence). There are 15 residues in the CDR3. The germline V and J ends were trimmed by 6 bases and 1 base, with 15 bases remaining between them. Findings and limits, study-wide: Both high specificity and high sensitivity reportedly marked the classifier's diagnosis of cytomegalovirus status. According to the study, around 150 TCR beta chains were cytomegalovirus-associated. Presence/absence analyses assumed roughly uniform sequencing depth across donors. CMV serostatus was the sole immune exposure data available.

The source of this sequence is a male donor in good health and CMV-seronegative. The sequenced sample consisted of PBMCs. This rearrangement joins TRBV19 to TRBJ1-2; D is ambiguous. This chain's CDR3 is CASSLLAIINYGYTF. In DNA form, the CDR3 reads TGTGCCAGTAGCTTGTTGGCCATAATTAACTATGGCTACACCTTC.